Included here is one T cell receptor beta chain sequence, with context. CDR3 length: 15 residues. V trimming: 5 bases; J trimming: 2 bases; junction bases outside the gene matches: 5. Germline V lookup: CDR1 SGHAT, CDR2 FQNNGV. These data originate in a study of control samples from healthy donors and cancer patients. Some clones are missing from TCRdb's copy, which holds only in-frame ones; the method was immunoSEQ multiplex PCR. The sample includes about 120,000 clones, 70% to 90% of them seen just once. The chain carries TRBV11-2 and TRBJ2-2; 7 bases are a match to TRBD2. The sample consisted of blood. This receptor was taken from a woman in her 70s in good health. The CDR3, as DNA: TGTGCCAGCAGCCCGGCTAGCGGCAACACCGGGGAGCTGTTTTTT. Translated, it gives CASSPASGNTGELFF. Complete variable domain (other parts from reference TRBV11-2 and TRBJ2-2): EAGVAQSPRYKIIEKRQSVAFWCNPISGHATLYWYQQILGQGPKLLIQFQNNGVVDDSQLPKDRFSAERLKGVDSTLKIQPAKLEDSAVYLCASSPASGNTGELFFGEGSRLTVL.